A selection of T cell receptor beta chains follows, all from one sample in a study of OX40 agonist ivuxolimab in advanced cancers. Clones were read by immunoSEQ multiplex PCR, and TCRdb kept only the in-frame ones, dropping some. The sample contains about 45,000 clones, 75% to 90% of which appear only once. The specimen comprised CD4+ or CD8+ T cells sorted from blood, sampled in a trial of the OX40 agonist ivuxolimab. All receptors come from an adult with an advanced solid tumor such as melanoma, head and neck, liver or kidney cancer. CDR3s leave out the opening cysteine and the closing phenylalanine or tryptophan. Each record gives: J gene, V gene, clone size, CDR3 protein. Only some rows state a clone size, as once, few, many or a class for expanded clones.

j_call: TRBJ2-7; v_call: TRBV5-1; clone_size: NA; cdr3_aa: ASTGSPSGEQY
j_call: TRBJ2-5; v_call: TRBV2; clone_size: NA; cdr3_aa: ASRGLAGDLRVQY
j_call: TRBJ2-1; v_call: TRBV30; clone_size: NA; cdr3_aa: AWRFAGGPYNEQF
j_call: TRBJ1-1; v_call: TRBV14; clone_size: NA; cdr3_aa: ASSQVGGFGSTEAF
j_call: TRBJ2-3; v_call: TRBV29-1; clone_size: few; cdr3_aa: SVDRDRAGDTQY
j_call: TRBJ1-6; v_call: TRBV7-9; clone_size: NA; cdr3_aa: ASRVTGENNSPLH
j_call: TRBJ2-3; v_call: TRBV9; clone_size: NA; cdr3_aa: ASSVGAGAWGTDTQY
j_call: TRBJ1-1; v_call: TRBV6-5; clone_size: once; cdr3_aa: ASSYYGQGGTEAF
j_call: TRBJ1-1; v_call: TRBV7-8; clone_size: NA; cdr3_aa: ASSRQPEAGVTEAF
j_call: TRBJ2-3; v_call: TRBV5-4; clone_size: NA; cdr3_aa: ASSGPSTDTQY
j_call: TRBJ2-7; v_call: TRBV11-2; clone_size: NA; cdr3_aa: ASSQASGGISYEQY
j_call: TRBJ1-5; v_call: TRBV5-1; clone_size: NA; cdr3_aa: ASSLMAGDGQPQH
j_call: TRBJ2-5; v_call: TRBV7-9; clone_size: NA; cdr3_aa: ASSSVARQETQY
j_call: TRBJ1-5; v_call: TRBV6-6; clone_size: NA; cdr3_aa: ASRSGQAGNPPQH
j_call: TRBJ1-5; v_call: TRBV7-9; clone_size: NA; cdr3_aa: ASSRTGLNQPQH
j_call: TRBJ2-2; v_call: TRBV6-1; clone_size: NA; cdr3_aa: ASREQGGGGAARHPGELF
j_call: TRBJ2-2; v_call: TRBV13; clone_size: NA; cdr3_aa: ASSFPAGGSTGELF
j_call: TRBJ1-1; v_call: TRBV6-6; clone_size: NA; cdr3_aa: ASSHFDRGMNTEAF
j_call: TRBJ2-7; v_call: TRBV2; clone_size: NA; cdr3_aa: ASSEVSRVGHEQY
j_call: TRBJ2-2; v_call: TRBV9; clone_size: NA; cdr3_aa: ASSWGGNTGELF
j_call: TRBJ1-1; v_call: TRBV5-8; clone_size: NA; cdr3_aa: ASSLGESRPNTEAF
j_call: TRBJ1-5; v_call: TRBV10-3; clone_size: few; cdr3_aa: AISEGQTLNQPQH
j_call: TRBJ1-1; v_call: TRBV7-2; clone_size: NA; cdr3_aa: ASSSGVGKAF
j_call: TRBJ2-7; v_call: TRBV4-1; clone_size: once; cdr3_aa: ASSLPIGALPSYEQY
j_call: TRBJ2-7; v_call: TRBV14; clone_size: NA; cdr3_aa: ASSQLYEQY
j_call: TRBJ1-6; v_call: TRBV21-1; clone_size: NA; cdr3_aa: ASSKGNRVYNSPLH
j_call: TRBJ2-3; v_call: TRBV10-3; clone_size: NA; cdr3_aa: AIKGGTDTQY
j_call: TRBJ2-5; v_call: TRBV5-4; clone_size: NA; cdr3_aa: ASSLAGQGGGETQY
j_call: TRBJ2-2; v_call: TRBV5-1; clone_size: NA; cdr3_aa: ASSHYLAGDDTGELF
j_call: TRBJ2-1; v_call: TRBV9; clone_size: NA; cdr3_aa: ASSAYVREEQF
j_call: TRBJ1-4; v_call: TRBV25-1; clone_size: NA; cdr3_aa: ASRPTGAVEKLF
j_call: TRBJ1-5; v_call: TRBV30; clone_size: NA; cdr3_aa: AWSSGGGDQPQH
j_call: TRBJ2-2; v_call: TRBV13; clone_size: NA; cdr3_aa: ASTRGSSFRELF
j_call: TRBJ1-1; v_call: TRBV6-8; clone_size: once; cdr3_aa: ASRPEDRGNTEAF
j_call: TRBJ1-2; v_call: TRBV2; clone_size: NA; cdr3_aa: ASREQGAFYGYT
j_call: TRBJ1-2; v_call: TRBV7-2; clone_size: few; cdr3_aa: ASSIPGPAYGYT
j_call: TRBJ2-5; v_call: TRBV29-1; clone_size: NA; cdr3_aa: SVIGRGGETQY
j_call: TRBJ2-1; v_call: TRBV30; clone_size: NA; cdr3_aa: AWSPRDRGVNEQF
j_call: TRBJ2-6; v_call: TRBV7-2; clone_size: NA; cdr3_aa: ASSHGTGASSGANVLT
j_call: TRBJ1-2; v_call: TRBV9; clone_size: once; cdr3_aa: ASSVGTAYVAGDT
j_call: TRBJ2-5; v_call: TRBV18; clone_size: NA; cdr3_aa: ASSPLSGSGETQY
j_call: TRBJ2-1; v_call: TRBV15; clone_size: NA; cdr3_aa: ATSRVTSGRIGNEQF
j_call: TRBJ2-7; v_call: TRBV7-8; clone_size: NA; cdr3_aa: ASRLRGGYEQY
j_call: TRBJ2-5; v_call: TRBV7-2; clone_size: NA; cdr3_aa: ASSSIYHPSQAEQETQY
j_call: TRBJ1-2; v_call: TRBV4-1; clone_size: NA; cdr3_aa: ASSQATEAYGYT
j_call: TRBJ2-1; v_call: TRBV18; clone_size: few; cdr3_aa: ASSPRDRDYNEQF
j_call: TRBJ2-3; v_call: TRBV7-2; clone_size: NA; cdr3_aa: ASSLALAGVSTDTQY
j_call: TRBJ2-1; v_call: TRBV4-2; clone_size: once; cdr3_aa: ASSQEVRTNSYNEQF